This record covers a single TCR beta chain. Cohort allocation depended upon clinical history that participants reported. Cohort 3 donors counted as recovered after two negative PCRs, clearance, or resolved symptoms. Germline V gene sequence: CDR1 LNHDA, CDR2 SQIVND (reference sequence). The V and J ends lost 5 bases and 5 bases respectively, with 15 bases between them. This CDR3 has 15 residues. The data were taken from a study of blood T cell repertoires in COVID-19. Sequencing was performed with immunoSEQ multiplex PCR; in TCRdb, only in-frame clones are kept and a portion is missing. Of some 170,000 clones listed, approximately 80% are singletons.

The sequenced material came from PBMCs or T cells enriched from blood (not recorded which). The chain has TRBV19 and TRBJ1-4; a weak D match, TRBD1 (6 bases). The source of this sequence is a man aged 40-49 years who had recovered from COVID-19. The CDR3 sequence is CASSSRGNPNEKLFF. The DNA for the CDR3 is TGTGCCAGTAGTTCGAGGGGGAATCCAAATGAAAAACTGTTTTTT.